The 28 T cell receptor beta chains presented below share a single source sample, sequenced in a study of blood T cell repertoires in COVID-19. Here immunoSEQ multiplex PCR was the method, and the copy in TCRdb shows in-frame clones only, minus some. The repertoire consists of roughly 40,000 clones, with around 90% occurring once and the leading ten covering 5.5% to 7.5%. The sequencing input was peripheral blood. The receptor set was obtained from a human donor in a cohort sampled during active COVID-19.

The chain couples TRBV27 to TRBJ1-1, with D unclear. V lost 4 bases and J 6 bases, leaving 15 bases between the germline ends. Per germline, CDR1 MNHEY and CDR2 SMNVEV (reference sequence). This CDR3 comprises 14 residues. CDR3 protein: CASSSTRYRAEAFF. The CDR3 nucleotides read TGTGCCAGCAGTTCGACGAGGTACCGTGCTGAAGCTTTCTTT.

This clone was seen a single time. Here the CDR3 reads CASTLSGDNEQFF. The CDR3 region has the DNA TGTGCCAGCACCCTCTCGGGGGACAATGAGCAGTTCTTC. The genes are TRBV7-9 and TRBJ2-1; possibly TRBD2 for D (6 bases). This CDR3 comprises 13 residues. The ends were cut back, 7 bases at V and 5 bases at J, with 12 bases in the middle. Germline lookup yields CDR1 SEHNR and CDR2 FQNEAQ (reference sequence).

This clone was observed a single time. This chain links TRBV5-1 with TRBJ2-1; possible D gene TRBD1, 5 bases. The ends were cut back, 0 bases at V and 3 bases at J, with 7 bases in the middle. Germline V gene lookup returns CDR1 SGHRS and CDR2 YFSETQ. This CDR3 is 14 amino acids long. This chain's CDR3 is CASSLGTYYNEQFF. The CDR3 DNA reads TGCGCCAGCAGCTTGGGGACATACTACAATGAGCAGTTCTTC. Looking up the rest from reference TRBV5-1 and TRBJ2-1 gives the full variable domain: KAGVTQTPRYLIKTRGQQVTLSCSPISGHRSVSWYQQTPGQGLQFLFEYFSETQRNKGNFPGRFSGRQFSNSRSEMNVSTLELGDSALYLCASSLGTYYNEQFFGPGTRLTVL.

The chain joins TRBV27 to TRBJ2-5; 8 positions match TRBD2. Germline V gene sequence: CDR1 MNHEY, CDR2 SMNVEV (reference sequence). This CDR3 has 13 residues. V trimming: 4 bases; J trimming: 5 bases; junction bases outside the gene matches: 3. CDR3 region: CASSWGLGETQYF. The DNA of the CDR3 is TGTGCCAGCAGTTGGGGACTAGGGGAGACCCAGTACTTC.

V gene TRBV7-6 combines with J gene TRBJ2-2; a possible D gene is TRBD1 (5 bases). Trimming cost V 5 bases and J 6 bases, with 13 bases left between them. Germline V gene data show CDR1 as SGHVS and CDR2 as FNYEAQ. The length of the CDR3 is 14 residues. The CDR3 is CASSGKQVAGELFF. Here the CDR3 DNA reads TGTGCCAGCAGCGGAAAACAGGTGGCCGGGGAGCTGTTTTTT.

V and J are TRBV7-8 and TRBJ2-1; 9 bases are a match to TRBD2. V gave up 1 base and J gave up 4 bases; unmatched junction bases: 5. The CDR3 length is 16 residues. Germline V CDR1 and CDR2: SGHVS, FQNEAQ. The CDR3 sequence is CASSLVIAGVYNEQFF. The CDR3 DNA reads TGTGCCAGCAGCTTAGTAATAGCGGGAGTGTACAATGAGCAGTTCTTC. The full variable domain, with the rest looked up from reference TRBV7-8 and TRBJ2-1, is GAGVSQSPRYKVAKRGQDVALRCDPISGHVSLFWYQQALGQGPEFLTYFQNEAQLDKSGLPSDRFFAERPEGSVSTLKIQRTQQEDSAVYLCASSLVIAGVYNEQFFGPGTRLTVL.

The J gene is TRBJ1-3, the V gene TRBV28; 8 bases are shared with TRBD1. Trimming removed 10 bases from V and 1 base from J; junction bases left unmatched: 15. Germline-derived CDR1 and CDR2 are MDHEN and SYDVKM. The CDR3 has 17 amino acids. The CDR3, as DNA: TGTGCCACCGTATTCAGGGGGCGCAGCGGGTCTGGAAACACCATATATTTT. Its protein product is CATVFRGRSGSGNTIYF. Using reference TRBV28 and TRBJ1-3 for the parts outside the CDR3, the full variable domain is DVKVTQSSRYLVKRTGEKVFLECVQDMDHENMFWYRQDPGLGLRLIYFSYDVKMKEKGDIPEGYSVSREKKERFSLILESASTNQTSMYLCATVFRGRSGSGNTIYFGEGSWLTVV.

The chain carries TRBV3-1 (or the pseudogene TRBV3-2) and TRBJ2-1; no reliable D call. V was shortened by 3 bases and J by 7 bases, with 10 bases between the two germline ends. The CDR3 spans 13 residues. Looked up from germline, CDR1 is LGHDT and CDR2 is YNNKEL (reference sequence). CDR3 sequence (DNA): TGTGCCAGCAGCCACCGCGGCGTTAATGAGCAGTTCTTC. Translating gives CASSHRGVNEQFF.

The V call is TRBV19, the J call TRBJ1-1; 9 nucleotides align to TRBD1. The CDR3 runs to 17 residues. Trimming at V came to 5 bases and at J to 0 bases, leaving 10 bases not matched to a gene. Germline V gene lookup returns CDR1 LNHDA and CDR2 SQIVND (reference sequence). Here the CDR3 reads CASSLRTGVKVNTEAFF. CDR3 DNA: TGTGCCAGTAGTCTGAGGACAGGGGTTAAAGTGAACACTGAAGCTTTCTTT.

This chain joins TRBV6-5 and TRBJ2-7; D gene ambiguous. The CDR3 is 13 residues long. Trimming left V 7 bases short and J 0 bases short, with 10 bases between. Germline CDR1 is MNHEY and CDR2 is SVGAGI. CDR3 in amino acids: CASTPVNSYEQYF. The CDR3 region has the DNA TGTGCCAGCACCCCAGTAAACTCCTACGAGCAGTACTTC.

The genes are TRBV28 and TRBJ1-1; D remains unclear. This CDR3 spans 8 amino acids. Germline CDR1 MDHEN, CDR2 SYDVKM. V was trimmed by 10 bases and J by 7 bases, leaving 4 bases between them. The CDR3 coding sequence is TGTGCCACCCATGAAGCTTTCTTT. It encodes CATHEAFF. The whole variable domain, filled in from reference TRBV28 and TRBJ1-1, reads DVKVTQSSRYLVKRTGEKVFLECVQDMDHENMFWYRQDPGLGLRLIYFSYDVKMKEKGDIPEGYSVSREKKERFSLILESASTNQTSMYLCATHEAFFGQGTRLTVV.

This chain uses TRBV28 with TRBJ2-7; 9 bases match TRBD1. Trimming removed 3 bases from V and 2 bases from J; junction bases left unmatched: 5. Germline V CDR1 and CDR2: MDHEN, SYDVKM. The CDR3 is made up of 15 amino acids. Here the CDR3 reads CASSLGQGAPYEQYF. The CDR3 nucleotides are TGTGCCAGCAGTTTGGGACAGGGTGCCCCCTACGAGCAGTACTTC.

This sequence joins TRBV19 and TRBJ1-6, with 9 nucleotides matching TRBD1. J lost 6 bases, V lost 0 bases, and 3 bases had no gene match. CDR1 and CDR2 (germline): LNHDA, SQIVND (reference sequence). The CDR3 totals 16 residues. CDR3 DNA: TGTGCCAGTAGTATAGAACAGGGGGCTTTTAATTCACCCCTCCACTTT. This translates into CASSIEQGAFNSPLHF.

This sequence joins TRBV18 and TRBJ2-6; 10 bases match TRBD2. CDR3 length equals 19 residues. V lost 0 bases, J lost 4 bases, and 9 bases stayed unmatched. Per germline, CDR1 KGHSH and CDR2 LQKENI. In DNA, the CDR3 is TGTGCCAGCTCACCACCACTAGCGGGGAATCGACCCGGGGCCAACGTCCTGACTTTC. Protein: CASSPPLAGNRPGANVLTF.

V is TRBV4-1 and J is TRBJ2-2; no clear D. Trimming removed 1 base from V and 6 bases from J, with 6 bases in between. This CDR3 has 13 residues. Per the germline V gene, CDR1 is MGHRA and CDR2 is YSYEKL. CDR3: CASSQVSPGELFF. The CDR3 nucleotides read TGCGCCAGCAGCCAAGTTAGTCCCGGGGAGCTGTTTTTT.

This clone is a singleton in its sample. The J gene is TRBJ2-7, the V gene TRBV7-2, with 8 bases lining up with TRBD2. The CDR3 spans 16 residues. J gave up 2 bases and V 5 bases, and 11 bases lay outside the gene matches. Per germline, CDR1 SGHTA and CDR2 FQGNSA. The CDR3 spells CASSKGRGGGTYEQYF. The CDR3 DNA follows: TGTGCCAGCAGCAAGGGTAGGGGCGGGGGGACCTACGAGCAGTACTTC.

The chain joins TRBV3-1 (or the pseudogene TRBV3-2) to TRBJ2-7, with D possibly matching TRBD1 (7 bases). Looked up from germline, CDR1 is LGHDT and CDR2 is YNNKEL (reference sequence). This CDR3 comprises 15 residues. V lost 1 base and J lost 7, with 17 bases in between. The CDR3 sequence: CASSQAPGGGREQYF. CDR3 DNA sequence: TGTGCCAGCAGCCAAGCGCCAGGGGGAGGACGGGAGCAGTACTTC.

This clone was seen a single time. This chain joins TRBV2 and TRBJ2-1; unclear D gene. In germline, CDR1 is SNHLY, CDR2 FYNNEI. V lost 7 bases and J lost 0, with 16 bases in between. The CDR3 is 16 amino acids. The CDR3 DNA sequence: TGTGCCAGCACGGAACTCTTAAGGAGCTCCTACAATGAGCAGTTCTTC. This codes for CASTELLRSSYNEQFF.

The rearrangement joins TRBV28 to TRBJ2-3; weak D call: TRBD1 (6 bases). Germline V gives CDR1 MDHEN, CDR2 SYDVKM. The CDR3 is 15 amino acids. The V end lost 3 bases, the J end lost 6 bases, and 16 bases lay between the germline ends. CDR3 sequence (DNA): TGTGCCAGCAGTTTGGTGTCAGGGGAAGGGGATACGCAGTATTTT. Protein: CASSLVSGEGDTQYF.

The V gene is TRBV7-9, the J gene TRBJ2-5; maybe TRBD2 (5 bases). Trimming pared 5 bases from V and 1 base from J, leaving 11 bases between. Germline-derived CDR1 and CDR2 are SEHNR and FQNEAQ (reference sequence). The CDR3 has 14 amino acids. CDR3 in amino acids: CASSPWTFQETQYF. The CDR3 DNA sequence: TGTGCCAGCAGCCCGTGGACTTTCCAAGAGACCCAGTACTTC.

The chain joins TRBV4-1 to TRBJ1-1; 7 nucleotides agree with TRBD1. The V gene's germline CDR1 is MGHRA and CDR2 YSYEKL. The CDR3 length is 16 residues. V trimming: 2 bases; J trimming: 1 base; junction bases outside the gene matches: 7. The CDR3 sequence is CASSQTGVPRNTEAFF. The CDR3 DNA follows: TGCGCCAGCAGCCAAACAGGGGTCCCAAGGAACACTGAAGCTTTCTTT.

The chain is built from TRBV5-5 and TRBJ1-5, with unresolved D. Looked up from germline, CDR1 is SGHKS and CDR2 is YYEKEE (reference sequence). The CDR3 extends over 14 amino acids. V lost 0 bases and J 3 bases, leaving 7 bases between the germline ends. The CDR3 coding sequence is TGTGCCAGCAGCTTGGGCGGCGACAATCAGCCCCAGCATTTT. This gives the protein CASSLGGDNQPQHF.

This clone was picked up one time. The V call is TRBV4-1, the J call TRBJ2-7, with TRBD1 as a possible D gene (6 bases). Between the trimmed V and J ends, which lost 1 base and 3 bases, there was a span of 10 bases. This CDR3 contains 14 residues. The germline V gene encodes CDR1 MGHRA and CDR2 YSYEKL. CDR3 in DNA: TGCGCCAGCAGCCAAGCCCAGGGGAGCTACGAGCAGTACTTC. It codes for CASSQAQGSYEQYF.

CDR3 amino acids: CASSLGGVYRVYNTQYF. DNA for the CDR3: TGTGCCAGCAGCTTAGGAGGGGTTTACAGGGTCTACAATACGCAGTATTTT. The chain employs TRBV7-7 and TRBJ2-3, with a possible D match to TRBD1 (6 bases). This CDR3 spans 17 amino acids. The ends were cut back, 1 base at V and 7 bases at J, with 21 bases in the middle. The germline CDR1 and CDR2 sequences are SSHAT and FNYEAQ (reference sequence).

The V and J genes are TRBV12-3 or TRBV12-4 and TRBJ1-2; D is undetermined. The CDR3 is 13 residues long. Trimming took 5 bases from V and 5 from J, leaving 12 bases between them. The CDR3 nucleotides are TGTGCCAGCAGTCCGGACTCGAGGTATGGCTACACCTTC. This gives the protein CASSPDSRYGYTF.

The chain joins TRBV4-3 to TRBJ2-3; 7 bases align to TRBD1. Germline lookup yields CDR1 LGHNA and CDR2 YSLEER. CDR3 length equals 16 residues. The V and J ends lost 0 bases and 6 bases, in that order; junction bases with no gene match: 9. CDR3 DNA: TGCGCCAGCAGCCAAGAGGGCTACCCGGACAGGGATACGCAGTATTTT. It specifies CASSQEGYPDRDTQYF.

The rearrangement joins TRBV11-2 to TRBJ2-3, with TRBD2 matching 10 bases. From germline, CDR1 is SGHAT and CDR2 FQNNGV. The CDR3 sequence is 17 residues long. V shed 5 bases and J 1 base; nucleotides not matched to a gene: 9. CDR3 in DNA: TGTGCCAGCAGCCGGACTAGCGGATGGGGGGGCACAGATACGCAGTATTTT. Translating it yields CASSRTSGWGGTDTQYF.

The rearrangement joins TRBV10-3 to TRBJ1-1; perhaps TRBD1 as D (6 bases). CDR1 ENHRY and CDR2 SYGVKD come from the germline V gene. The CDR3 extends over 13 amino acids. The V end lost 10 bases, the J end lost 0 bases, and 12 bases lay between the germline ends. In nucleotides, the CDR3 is TGTGCCACCTGGGACAACATGAACACTGAAGCTTTCTTT. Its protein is CATWDNMNTEAFF.